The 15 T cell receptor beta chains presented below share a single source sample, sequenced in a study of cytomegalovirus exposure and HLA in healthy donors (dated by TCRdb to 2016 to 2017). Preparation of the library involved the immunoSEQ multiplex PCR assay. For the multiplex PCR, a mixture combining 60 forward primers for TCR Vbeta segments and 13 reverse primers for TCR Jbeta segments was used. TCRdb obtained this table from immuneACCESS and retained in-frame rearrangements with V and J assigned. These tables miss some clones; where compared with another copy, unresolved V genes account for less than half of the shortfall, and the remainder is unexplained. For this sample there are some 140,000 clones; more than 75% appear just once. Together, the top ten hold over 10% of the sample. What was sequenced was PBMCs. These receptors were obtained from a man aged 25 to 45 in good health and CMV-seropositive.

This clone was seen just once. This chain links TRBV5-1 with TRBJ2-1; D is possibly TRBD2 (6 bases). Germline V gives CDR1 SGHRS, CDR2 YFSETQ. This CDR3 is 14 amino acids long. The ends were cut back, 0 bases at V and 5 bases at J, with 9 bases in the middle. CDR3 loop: CASSLELANNEQFF. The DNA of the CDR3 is TGCGCCAGCAGCTTGGAACTAGCAAACAATGAGCAGTTCTTC.

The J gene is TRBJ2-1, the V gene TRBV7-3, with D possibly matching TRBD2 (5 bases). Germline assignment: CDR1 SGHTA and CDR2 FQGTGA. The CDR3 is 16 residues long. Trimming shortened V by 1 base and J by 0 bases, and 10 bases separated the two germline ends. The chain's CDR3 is CASSLNSGSSYNEQFF. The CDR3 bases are TGTGCCAGCAGCTTAAACAGCGGCAGCTCCTACAATGAGCAGTTCTTC.

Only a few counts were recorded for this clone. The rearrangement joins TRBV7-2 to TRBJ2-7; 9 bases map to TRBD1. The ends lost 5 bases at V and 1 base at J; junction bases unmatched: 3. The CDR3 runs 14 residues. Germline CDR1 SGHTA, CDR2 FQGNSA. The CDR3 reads CASSIDRGSYEQYF. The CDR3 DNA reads TGTGCCAGCAGCATCGACAGGGGGTCCTACGAGCAGTACTTC.

This chain's CDR3 is CASSELAGGPHEQFF. The CDR3 nucleotides are TGTGCCAGCAGTGAACTAGCGGGAGGGCCGCATGAGCAGTTCTTC. The chain joins TRBV6-1 to TRBJ2-1; TRBD2 matches 12 bases. CDR3 length: 15 residues. Germline trimming cut 2 bases from V and 8 bases from J; bases unmatched to any gene: 4. Germline CDR1 MNHNS, CDR2 SASEGT.

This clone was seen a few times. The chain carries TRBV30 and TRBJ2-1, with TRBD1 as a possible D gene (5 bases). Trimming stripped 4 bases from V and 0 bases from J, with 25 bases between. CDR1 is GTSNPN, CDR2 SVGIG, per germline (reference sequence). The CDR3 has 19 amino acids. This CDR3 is CAWNKDRAQGLTSYNEQFF. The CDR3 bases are TGTGCCTGGAACAAAGACAGAGCTCAAGGCCTGACCTCCTACAATGAGCAGTTCTTC.

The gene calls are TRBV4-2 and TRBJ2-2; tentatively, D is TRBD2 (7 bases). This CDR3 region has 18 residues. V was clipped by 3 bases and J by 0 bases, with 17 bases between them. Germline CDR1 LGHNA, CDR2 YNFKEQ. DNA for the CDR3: TGTGCCAGCAGCCAGCCTGGGGGGGGGCTGGCGAACACCGGGGAGCTGTTTTTT. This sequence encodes CASSQPGGGLANTGELFF.

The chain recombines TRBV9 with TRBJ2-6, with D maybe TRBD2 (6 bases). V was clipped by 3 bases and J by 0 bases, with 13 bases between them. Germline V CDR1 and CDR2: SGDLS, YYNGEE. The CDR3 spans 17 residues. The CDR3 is CASSGRDSDSGANVLTF. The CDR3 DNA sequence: TGTGCCAGCAGCGGCCGGGACTCCGACTCTGGGGCCAACGTCCTGACTTTC.

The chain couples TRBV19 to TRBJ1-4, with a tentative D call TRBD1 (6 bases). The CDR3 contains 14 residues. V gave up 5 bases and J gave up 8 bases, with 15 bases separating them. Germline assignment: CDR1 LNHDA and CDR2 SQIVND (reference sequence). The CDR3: CASSLGGQPEKLFF. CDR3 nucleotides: TGTGCCAGTAGTCTCGGCGGACAGCCCGAAAAACTGTTTTTT. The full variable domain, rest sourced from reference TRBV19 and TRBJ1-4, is DGGITQSPKYLFRKEGQNVTLSCEQNLNHDAMYWYRQDPGQGLRLIYYSQIVNDFQKGDIAEGYSVSREKKESFPLTVTSAQKNPTAFYLCASSLGGQPEKLFFGSGTQLSVL.

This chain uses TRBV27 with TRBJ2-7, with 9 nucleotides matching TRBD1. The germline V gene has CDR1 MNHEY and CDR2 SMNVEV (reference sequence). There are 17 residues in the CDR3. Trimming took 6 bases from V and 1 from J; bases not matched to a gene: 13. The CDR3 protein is CASREGTGPKSSYEQYF. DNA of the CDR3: TGTGCCAGCAGAGAAGGGACAGGGCCCAAGTCGTCCTACGAGCAGTACTTC.

The CDR3 spells CASRNAQLVINEQFF. The CDR3, as DNA: TGTGCCAGCAGGAACGCCCAACTAGTAATCAATGAGCAGTTCTTC. V gene TRBV28 combines with J gene TRBJ2-1; TRBD2 might be the D (5 bases). The V gene's germline CDR1 is MDHEN and CDR2 SYDVKM. There are 15 residues in the CDR3. The germline V and J ends were trimmed by 6 bases and 6 bases, with 18 bases remaining between them.

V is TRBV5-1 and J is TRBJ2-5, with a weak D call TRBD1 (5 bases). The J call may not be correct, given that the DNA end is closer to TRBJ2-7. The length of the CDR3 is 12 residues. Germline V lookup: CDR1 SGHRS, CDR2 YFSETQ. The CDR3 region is CASGPQGSEQYF. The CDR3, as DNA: TGCGCCAGCGGCCCCCAGGGAAGCGAGCAGTACTTC.

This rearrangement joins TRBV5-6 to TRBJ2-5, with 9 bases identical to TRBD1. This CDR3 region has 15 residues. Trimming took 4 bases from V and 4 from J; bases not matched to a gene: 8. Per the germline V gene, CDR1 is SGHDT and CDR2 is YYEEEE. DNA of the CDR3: TGTGCCAGCAGCCCCATTAACAGGGGGCGAGAGACCCAGTACTTC. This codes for CASSPINRGRETQYF. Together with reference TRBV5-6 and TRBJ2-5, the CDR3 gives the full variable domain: DAGVTQSPTHLIKTRGQQVTLRCSPKSGHDTVSWYQQALGQGPQFIFQYYEEEERQRGNFPDRFSGHQFPNYSSELNVNALLLGDSALYLCASSPINRGRETQYFGPGTRLLVL.

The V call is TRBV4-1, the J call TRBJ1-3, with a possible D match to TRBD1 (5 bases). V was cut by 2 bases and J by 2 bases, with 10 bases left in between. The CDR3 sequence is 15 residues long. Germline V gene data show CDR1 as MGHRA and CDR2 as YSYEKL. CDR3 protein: CASSQIVGPGNTIYF. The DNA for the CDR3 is TGCGCCAGCAGCCAAATTGTGGGGCCTGGAAACACCATATATTTT.

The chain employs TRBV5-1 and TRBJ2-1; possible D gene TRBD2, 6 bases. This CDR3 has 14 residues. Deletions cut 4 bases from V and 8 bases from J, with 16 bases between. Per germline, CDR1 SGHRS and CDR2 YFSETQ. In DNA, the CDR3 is TGCGCCAGCAGCCTAGGGACTGGAGTGGATGAGCAGTTCTTC. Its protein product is CASSLGTGVDEQFF.

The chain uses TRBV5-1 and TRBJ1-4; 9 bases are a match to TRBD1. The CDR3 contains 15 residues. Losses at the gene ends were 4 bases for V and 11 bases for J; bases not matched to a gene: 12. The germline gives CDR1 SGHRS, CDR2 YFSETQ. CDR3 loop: CASSKGQGQVGKLFF. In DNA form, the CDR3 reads TGCGCCAGCAGCAAGGGACAGGGACAGGTCGGTAAACTGTTTTTT.